A selection of T cell receptor beta chains follows, all from one sample in a study of cytomegalovirus exposure and HLA in healthy donors. Using immunoSEQ multiplex PCR, the repertoire was profiled, and TCRdb retains in-frame clones only, with some absent. The table lists some 130,000 clones, around 84% of them singletons. Sequenced: PBMCs. These receptors came from a man aged 45-60 years in good health and CMV-seronegative. Each CDR3 is given with its conserved first and last residue. A D gene is named only where the DNA matches it firmly. A clone size is listed for some rows: how often the clone was seen (once, few, many), or a class if it is expanded.

j_gene,len,v_gene,d_gene,abundance,CDR3nt,CDR3aa
TRBJ1-1,14,TRBV2,TRBD1,.,TGTGCCAACCAGGGACAGGGGTTGAACACTGAAGCTTTCTTT,CANQGQGLNTEAFF
TRBJ2-3,15,TRBV5-4,TRBD1,.,TGTGCCAGCAGCCCAAGACAGGGGGACACAGATACGCAGTATTTT,CASSPRQGDTDTQYF
TRBJ2-7,15,TRBV30,.,.,TGTGCCTGGAGCGGAAGTGGCCACGACAGCTACGAGCAGTACTTC,CAWSGSGHDSYEQYF
TRBJ1-5,15,TRBV5-8,.,.,TGTGCCAGCAGCTTGCGTATGGGGGGGAATCAGCCCCAGCATTTT,CASSLRMGGNQPQHF
TRBJ2-3,16,TRBV7-2,TRBD2,.,TGTGCCAGCAGCCCGAAGACAGGGACTAGCTTAAATACGCAGTATTTT,CASSPKTGTSLNTQYF
TRBJ2-5,15,TRBV4-3,.,.,TGCGCCAGCAGCCAAGATCCGTCTAGCCAAGAGACCCAGTACTTC,CASSQDPSSQETQYF
TRBJ2-5,15,TRBV5-1,TRBD2,.,TGCGCCAGCAGCTTTCAAGCGGGGGGTACAGAGACCCAGTACTTC,CASSFQAGGTETQYF
TRBJ1-5,17,TRBV18,.,.,TGTGCCAGCTCGCCGATCTCGCAGGGAAGGGGCAATCAGCCCCAGCATTTT,CASSPISQGRGNQPQHF
TRBJ2-5,15,TRBV4-1,.,few,TGCGCCAGCAGCCAAGCCCGGCACGGAGGGGAGACCCAGTACTTC,CASSQARHGGETQYF
TRBJ1-2,13,TRBV9,TRBD1,.,TGTGCCAGCACTCGGACAGGGACCTATGGCTACACCTTC,CASTRTGTYGYTF
TRBJ1-5,16,TRBV1,.,.,TGCACCAGCAGCCACACAGGGAAGGAGGGCAATCAGCCCCAGCATTTT,CTSSHTGKEGNQPQHF
TRBJ2-3,18,TRBV7-8,TRBD2,.,TGTGCCAGCAGCTTATTGGGACTAGCGGGGGGGATCACAGATACGCAGTATTTT,CASSLLGLAGGITDTQYF
TRBJ2-3,15,TRBV5-1,.,.,TGCGCCAGCAGCTTGGACCATACTAGCACAGATACGCAGTATTTT,CASSLDHTSTDTQYF
TRBJ2-5,17,TRBV18,TRBD2,.,TGTGCCAGCTCAACAAGTCCCCCCGGGGGGGCCGAAGAGACCCAGTACTTC,CASSTSPPGGAEETQYF
TRBJ1-4,14,TRBV4-1,.,.,TGCGCCAGCAGCCCGACAGGTTCTCTCGAAAAACTGTTTTTT,CASSPTGSLEKLFF
TRBJ2-7,17,TRBV30,TRBD1,.,TGTGCCTGGAGTTCTGACGAAAATGGACAGGGGGTCAACGAGCAGTACTTC,CAWSSDENGQGVNEQYF
TRBJ1-3,14,TRBV30,TRBD1,once,TGTGCCTGGGGGACAGGGATCTCTGGAAACACCATATATTTT,CAWGTGISGNTIYF
TRBJ2-1,14,TRBV7-6,.,few,TGTGCCAGCAGCCCCAGAGTTGGGGGCGATGAGCAGTTCTTC,CASSPRVGGDEQFF
TRBJ1-2,13,TRBV15,.,.,TGTGCCACCAGCAGAGTGTTAATGTATGGCTACACCTTC,CATSRVLMYGYTF
TRBJ2-7,13,TRBV2,TRBD1,.,TGTGCCAGCAGTAGGGACAGTTTCTACGAGCAGTACTTC,CASSRDSFYEQYF
TRBJ2-3,15,TRBV5-1,TRBD1,.,TGCGCCAGCAGCTTGGGACAGGGAAGCACAGATACGCAGTATTTT,CASSLGQGSTDTQYF
TRBJ1-3,15,TRBV30,.,once,TGTGCCCATAAACCCCCCGGGTCCTCTGGAAACACCATATATTTT,CAHKPPGSSGNTIYF
TRBJ2-7,15,TRBV7-8,TRBD2,.,TGTGCCAGCAGCTTAGGGGGAGGGATCTCCTACGAGCAGTACTTC,CASSLGGGISYEQYF
TRBJ1-1,14,TRBV5-4,.,once,TGTGCCAGCACCCCCGGGGGGCCGAACACTGAAGCTTTCTTT,CASTPGGPNTEAFF
TRBJ1-2,14,TRBV19,.,.,TGTGCCAGTAGTAACCGACAGTACCACTATGGCTACACCTTC,CASSNRQYHYGYTF